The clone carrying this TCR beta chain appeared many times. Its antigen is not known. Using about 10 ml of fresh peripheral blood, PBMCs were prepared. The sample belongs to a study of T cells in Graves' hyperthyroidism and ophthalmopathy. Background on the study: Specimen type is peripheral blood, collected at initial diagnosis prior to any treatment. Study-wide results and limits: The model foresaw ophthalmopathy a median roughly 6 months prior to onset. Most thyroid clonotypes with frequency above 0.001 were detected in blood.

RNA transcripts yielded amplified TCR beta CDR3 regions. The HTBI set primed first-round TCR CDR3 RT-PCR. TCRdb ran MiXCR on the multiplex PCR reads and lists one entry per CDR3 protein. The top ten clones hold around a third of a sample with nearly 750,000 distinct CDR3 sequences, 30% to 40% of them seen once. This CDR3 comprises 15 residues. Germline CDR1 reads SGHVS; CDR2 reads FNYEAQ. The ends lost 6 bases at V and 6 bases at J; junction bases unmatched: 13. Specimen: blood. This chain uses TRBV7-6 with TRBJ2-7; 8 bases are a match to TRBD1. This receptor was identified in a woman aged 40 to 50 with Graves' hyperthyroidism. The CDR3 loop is CASSPTQGASSEQYF. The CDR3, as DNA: TGTGCCAGCAGTCCTACCCAGGGGGCCTCCAGCGAGCAGTACTTC.